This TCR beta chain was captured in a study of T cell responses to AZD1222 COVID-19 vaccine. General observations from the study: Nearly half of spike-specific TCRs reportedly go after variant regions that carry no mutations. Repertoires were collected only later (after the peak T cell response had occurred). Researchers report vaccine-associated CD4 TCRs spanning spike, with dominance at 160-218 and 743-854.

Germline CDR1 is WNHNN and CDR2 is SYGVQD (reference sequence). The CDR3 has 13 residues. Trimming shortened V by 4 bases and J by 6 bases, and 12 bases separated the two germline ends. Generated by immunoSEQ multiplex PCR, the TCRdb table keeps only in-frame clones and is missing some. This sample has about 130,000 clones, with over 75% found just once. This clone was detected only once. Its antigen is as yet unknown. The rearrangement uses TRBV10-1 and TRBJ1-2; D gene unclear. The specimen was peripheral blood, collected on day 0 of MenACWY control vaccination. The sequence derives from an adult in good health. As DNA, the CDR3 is TGCGCCAGCAGTGCCTCCTTCACAGATGGCTACACCTTC. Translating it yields CASSASFTDGYTF.